This TCR beta chain is drawn from a study of T cell changes during pregnancy in multiple sclerosis (dated by TCRdb to the late 2010s). For the wider study: The study examined how the T cell repertoire changed over the course of pregnancy in women with multiple sclerosis.

Libraries were built with the immunoSEQ multiplex PCR assay. Not all clones reach the TCRdb copy of this immuneACCESS table, which keeps in-frame sequences only. Checked studies attribute under half of the gap to unresolved V genes and leave the rest unexplained. For this sample there are 85,000 to 120,000 clones; 85% to 95% appear just once. 1.5% to 2% of the sample rests with the top ten. Including the terminal cysteine and phenylalanine, the CDR3 comprises 15 residues. The retained sequence is limited to the CDR3, 45 bases, with the frame set at the first base. V and J are trimmed by 2 bases and 4 bases, and the gene matches miss 5 bases of the junction. The CDR1 and CDR2 encoded by the germline V gene are LGHNA and YNFKEQ. A remark on this clone: Its antigen remains undetermined. It has no much larger one-base neighbor in the sample; base qualities were not kept.

This chain joins TRBV4-2 to TRBJ1-2; 9 middle bases align to TRBD1. The sequence came from a female donor with multiple sclerosis, enrolled in a pregnancy study. The sequencing here drew on peripheral blood, taken after pregnancy. The CDR3 region: CASSQPGQGVYGYTF. The bases read TGTGCCAGCAGCCAACCGGGACAGGGAGTCTATGGCTACACCTTC.